This T cell receptor beta chain was observed in a study of T-cell reconstitution after alpha-beta-depleted transplantation in children. Study results and caveats: Once a year had passed after transplant, T-cell counts and diversity came mostly from newly produced T cells. The origin of alpha-beta T cells about two months after transplant was reportedly several hundred expanded graft clones. After transplant, high TCRbeta diversity at day 60 in some patients arose from surviving recipient T cells and thymic progenitors.

Preparing the TCRbeta library involved the use of unique molecular identifiers. MiXCR was run by TCRdb on the PCR reads, yielding one entry per CDR3 protein. The sample has 450,000 to 550,000 distinct CDR3 sequences; about 10% are singletons. On this clonotype: Its target is not known.

V was clipped by 0 bases and J by 0 bases, with 10 bases between them. The CDR3 length is 16 residues. The germline V gene encodes CDR1 SGDLS and CDR2 YYNGEE. The TCR originated in a female patient aged 2-9 years who had a stem cell transplant for aplastic anemia, so the T cells may come from the graft donor. The sample was PBMCs, mostly from graft donor cells, taken 180 days after TCRalphabeta/CD19-depleted stem cell transplant. The chain recombines TRBV9 with TRBJ2-1; D is perhaps TRBD2 (6 bases). In nucleotides, the CDR3 is TGTGCCAGCAGCGTAGGTCCAGCGGGCTCCTACAATGAGCAGTTCTTC. This translates into CASSVGPAGSYNEQFF. Variable domain in full (rest from reference TRBV9 and TRBJ2-1): DSGVTQTPKHLITATGQRVTLRCSPRSGDLSVYWYQQSLDQGLQFLIQYYNGEERAKGNILERFSAQQFPDLHSELNLSSLELGDSALYFCASSVGPAGSYNEQFFGPGTRLTVL.